A single sample gave rise to the 4 T cell receptor beta chains below, sequenced in a study of blood T cell repertoires in COVID-19. Repertoires were generated with immunoSEQ multiplex PCR, while TCRdb's copy carries only in-frame clones and drops some. The sample holds approximately 190,000 clones, roughly four fifths seen once. Sequencing input: PBMCs or T cells enriched from blood (not recorded which). These receptors came from a man aged 35-49 years who had recovered from COVID-19.

This rearrangement joins TRBV28 to TRBJ1-5, with a weak D call TRBD1 (5 bases). The length of the CDR3 is 16 residues. In germline, CDR1 is MDHEN, CDR2 SYDVKM. With 4 bases removed from V and 6 bases from J, the gap between germline ends came to 19 bases. The CDR3 DNA reads as TGTGCCAGCAGTTCCCACGGTTCGGGGGTTAGTCAGCCCCAGCATTTT. It is translated as CASSSHGSGVSQPQHF.

This clone was seen a handful of times. This chain connects TRBV5-4 to TRBJ2-2, with 7 bases that match TRBD1. After removal of 4 bases from V and 2 bases from J, the junction contained 11 bases not matched to a gene. The CDR3 has 17 amino acids. The germline CDR1 and CDR2 sequences are SGHNT and YYREEE (reference sequence). This CDR3 reads CASSPHTGDVNTGELFF. The CDR3, as DNA: TGTGCCAGCAGCCCCCACACAGGGGACGTAAACACCGGGGAGCTGTTTTTT.

The rearrangement joins TRBV6-5 to TRBJ2-7; TRBD1 might be the D (6 bases). Germline-derived CDR1 and CDR2 are MNHEY and SVGAGI. The CDR3 has 14 residues. V was cut by 7 bases and J by 2 bases, with 15 bases left in between. The CDR3 DNA reads TGTGCCAGCATGACCAGGGGATTAACCTACGAGCAGTACTTC. It is translated as CASMTRGLTYEQYF.

The chain links TRBV5-6 to TRBJ2-5; 7 nucleotides align to TRBD1. Trimming took 1 base from V and 1 from J; bases not matched to a gene: 7. Germline V gives CDR1 SGHDT, CDR2 YYEEEE. The CDR3 spans 16 residues. This CDR3 is CASSLQGDGPQETQYF. CDR3 DNA: TGTGCCAGCAGCTTGCAGGGGGACGGCCCCCAAGAGACCCAGTACTTC.